This is a list of T cell receptor beta chains from one sample in a study of blood T cell repertoires in COVID-19. Some clones are missing from TCRdb's copy, which holds only in-frame ones; the method was immunoSEQ multiplex PCR. This table has roughly 120,000 clones, 85% to 90% appearing once. Sequenced input: peripheral blood. These receptors were obtained from a woman aged 60-75 years with COVID-19, enrolled during active disease. Both conserved end residues are part of each CDR3. Each record gives: CDR3 protein, CDR3 DNA, V gene, J gene, D gene, clone size. A D gene is named only where the DNA matches it firmly. For some rows the clone size is stated as once, few or many, or as a class when expanded; others skip it.

CASSQVEKAFF	TGTGCCAGCAGCCAAGTGGAGAAAGCTTTCTTT	TRBV3-1/TRBV3-2	TRBJ1-1	.	.
CASSPGTGPNEKLFF	TGTGCCAGCTCCCCCGGGACAGGGCCTAATGAAAAACTGTTTTTT	TRBV18	TRBJ1-4	TRBD1	.
CASSFGQSNQPQHF	TGTGCCAGCAGCTTCGGACAGTCCAATCAGCCCCAGCATTTT	TRBV3-1/TRBV3-2	TRBJ1-5	.	.
CASSPGGTLNTEAFF	TGTGCCAGCAGTCCGGGGGGGACATTGAACACTGAAGCTTTCTTT	TRBV6-5	TRBJ1-1	.	once
CAISLADSHYGYTF	TGTGCCATCAGCTTGGCCGACAGCCACTATGGCTACACCTTC	TRBV10-3	TRBJ1-2	.	.
CASSRTGDYGYTF	TGTGCCAGCAGCAGGACAGGGGACTATGGCTACACCTTC	TRBV7-9	TRBJ1-2	TRBD1	few
CSVDMGPRREQYF	TGCAGCGTTGATATGGGCCCCCGAAGAGAGCAGTACTTC	TRBV29-1	TRBJ2-7	.	few
CASSTTGDTEAFF	TGTGCCAGCAGTACAACAGGGGACACTGAAGCTTTCTTT	TRBV6-2/TRBV6-3	TRBJ1-1	TRBD1	.
CASSLVAGEQFF	TGTGCCAGCAGCTTAGTAGCGGGTGAGCAGTTCTTC	TRBV7-2	TRBJ2-1	TRBD2	few
CATSDSSGGGSTDTQYF	TGTGCCACCAGTGATTCCTCGGGCGGGGGGAGCACAGATACGCAGTATTTT	TRBV24-1	TRBJ2-3	TRBD2	.
CASSLAGSGTYEQYF	TGTGCCAGCAGCTTGGCGGGGTCAGGTACCTACGAGCAGTACTTC	TRBV7-3	TRBJ2-7	.	.
CASRTGTGVLGELFF	TGCGCCAGCAGGACCGGGACAGGGGTCCTCGGGGAGCTGTTTTTT	TRBV5-1	TRBJ2-2	TRBD1	.
CASSPGQGDSGYTF	TGTGCCAGTAGTCCCGGACAGGGGGATTCTGGCTACACCTTC	TRBV19	TRBJ1-2	TRBD1	once
CASSLEAGGPAAFF	TGTGCCAGCAGCTTAGAAGCGGGGGGCCCAGCAGCGTTCTTC	TRBV7-9	TRBJ2-1	TRBD2	.
CATSLGGGQGAKSAFF	TGTGCCACCTCCCTCGGCGGGGGCCAGGGGGCGAAGTCAGCTTTCTTT	TRBV19	TRBJ1-1	TRBD1	.
CASSESGGEETQYF	TGTGCCAGCAGTGAATCGGGGGGCGAAGAGACCCAGTACTTC	TRBV25-1	TRBJ2-5	.	.
CASSGPGSGYTF	TGTGCCAGCAGTGGTCCAGGGTCTGGCTACACCTTC	TRBV27	TRBJ1-2	.	.
CASSGVEGQGTQYF	TGTGCCAGTAGTGGGGTGGAGGGGCAGGGGACCCAGTACTTC	TRBV19	TRBJ2-5	.	once
CASSISGQETQYF	TGTGCCAGTAGTATAAGCGGGCAAGAGACCCAGTACTTC	TRBV19	TRBJ2-5	.	.
CASSLYGQGVPGYTF	TGCGCCAGCAGCTTGTACGGACAAGGGGTGCCGGGCTACACCTTC	TRBV5-1	TRBJ1-2	.	.
CASSWGREYEQYF	TGTGCCAGCAGCTGGGGACGGGAGTACGAGCAGTACTTC	TRBV13	TRBJ2-7	.	once
CAWVAGGGNEKLFF	TGTGCCTGGGTAGCAGGAGGTGGTAATGAAAAACTGTTTTTT	TRBV30	TRBJ1-4	.	.
CASRPGQGTDTQYF	TGTGCCAGCAGGCCGGGACAGGGCACAGATACGCAGTATTTT	TRBV6-5	TRBJ2-3	TRBD1	few
CASSHRDEGYTF	TGTGCCAGCAGTCACAGGGATGAGGGCTACACCTTC	TRBV28	TRBJ1-2	.	.
CASTELAESDEQFF	TGTGCCAGTACTGAACTAGCGGAATCGGATGAGCAGTTCTTC	TRBV19	TRBJ2-1	TRBD2	.
CASSGQGPYEQYF	TGTGCCAGCAGCGGACAGGGACCCTACGAGCAGTACTTC	TRBV27	TRBJ2-7	TRBD1	few
CASSPPDREYEQYF	TGTGCCAGCAGCCCCCCCGACAGGGAGTACGAGCAGTACTTC	TRBV9	TRBJ2-7	TRBD1	.
CASSPYLTGPTNYGYTF	TGTGCCAGCTCACCCTACCTGACAGGCCCAACTAACTATGGCTACACCTTC	TRBV18	TRBJ1-2	.	.
CASSEAIGTDSNYGYTF	TGTGCCAGCAGTGAAGCGATAGGGACAGACTCTAACTATGGCTACACCTTC	TRBV2	TRBJ1-2	TRBD1	.
CASSHRHSSYNSPLHF	TGTGCCAGCAGCCACCGACATAGCTCCTATAATTCACCCCTCCACTTT	TRBV7-8	TRBJ1-6	.	.
CASSQTAFRGTVEAFF	TGTGCCAGCTCACAAACCGCTTTCAGGGGGACTGTTGAAGCTTTCTTT	TRBV18	TRBJ1-1	TRBD1	.
CASSFNSLQGAPTEAFF	TGCGCCAGCAGCTTTAATTCTCTACAGGGGGCGCCCACTGAAGCTTTCTTT	TRBV5-1	TRBJ1-1	TRBD1	.
CASSLYMNTEAFF	TGCGCCAGCAGCCTCTATATGAACACTGAAGCTTTCTTT	TRBV4-1	TRBJ1-1	.	once
CASRAYSSYEQYF	TGTGCCAGCAGGGCTTACAGCTCCTACGAGCAGTACTTC	TRBV6-5	TRBJ2-7	.	.
CATSGAGRSTNEKLFF	TGTGCCACCAGTGGTGCAGGAAGAAGTACTAATGAAAAACTGTTTTTT	TRBV24-1	TRBJ1-4	.	.
CASSFAGPSNEKLFF	TGTGCCAGCAGCTTCGCAGGGCCTTCAAATGAAAAACTGTTTTTT	TRBV7-9	TRBJ1-4	.	few
CASSYRRPDTYYSNQPQHF	TGTGCCAGCAGTTATCGGCGGCCGGATACTTATTATAGCAATCAGCCCCAGCATTTT	TRBV6-2/TRBV6-3	TRBJ1-5	.	once
CASSYVAGEEAFF	TGTGCCAGCAGTTATGTGGCGGGAGAGGAAGCTTTCTTT	TRBV12-3/TRBV12-4	TRBJ1-1	.	.
CASSPIVRGHEGVRNEQYF	TGTGCCAGCTCACCGATAGTCAGGGGCCACGAGGGGGTGAGGAACGAGCAGTACTTC	TRBV18	TRBJ2-7	.	few
CASRILPRRGASFMNTEAFF	TGTGCCAGTAGAATCCTCCCTCGGCGGGGAGCGAGCTTTATGAACACTGAAGCTTTCTTT	TRBV19	TRBJ1-1	.	.
CATSVASGAVNEQFF	TGTGCCACCAGCGTCGCTAGCGGGGCCGTCAATGAGCAGTTCTTC	TRBV15	TRBJ2-1	TRBD2	.
CASSPGDTQYF	TGTGCCAGCAGCCCCGGTGATACGCAGTATTTT	TRBV11-2	TRBJ2-3	.	few
CASSFSGITLQETQYF	TGTGCCAGCAGCTTTTCCGGGATTACCCTCCAAGAGACCCAGTACTTC	TRBV7-9	TRBJ2-5	.	.